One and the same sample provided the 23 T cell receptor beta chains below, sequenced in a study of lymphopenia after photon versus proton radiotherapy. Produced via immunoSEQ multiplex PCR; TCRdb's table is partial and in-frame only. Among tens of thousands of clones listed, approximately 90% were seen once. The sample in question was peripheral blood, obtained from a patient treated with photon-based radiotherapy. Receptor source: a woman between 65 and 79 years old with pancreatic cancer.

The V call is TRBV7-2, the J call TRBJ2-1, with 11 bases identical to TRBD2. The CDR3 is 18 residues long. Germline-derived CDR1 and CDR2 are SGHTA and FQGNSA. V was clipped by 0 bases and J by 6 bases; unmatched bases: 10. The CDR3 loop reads CASSLAGTSGYRGNEQFF. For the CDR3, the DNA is TGTGCCAGCAGCTTAGCCGGGACTAGCGGTTACCGGGGCAATGAGCAGTTCTTC.

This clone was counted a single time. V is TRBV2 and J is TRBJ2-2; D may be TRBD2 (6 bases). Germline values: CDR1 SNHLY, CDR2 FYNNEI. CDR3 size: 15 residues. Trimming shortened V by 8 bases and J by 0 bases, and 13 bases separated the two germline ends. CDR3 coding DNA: TGTGCCAGCTCCTCTAGCGCCGCGAACACCGGGGAGCTGTTTTTT. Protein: CASSSSAANTGELFF.

CDR3 region: CASSQDGIGANVLTF. The CDR3 coding sequence is TGCGCCAGCAGCCAAGATGGGATTGGGGCCAACGTCCTGACTTTC. This rearrangement joins TRBV4-3 to TRBJ2-6; unclear D gene. Trimming shortened V by 0 bases and J by 3 bases, and 6 bases separated the two germline ends. The CDR3 is 15 residues long. Looked up from germline, CDR1 is LGHNA and CDR2 is YSLEER.

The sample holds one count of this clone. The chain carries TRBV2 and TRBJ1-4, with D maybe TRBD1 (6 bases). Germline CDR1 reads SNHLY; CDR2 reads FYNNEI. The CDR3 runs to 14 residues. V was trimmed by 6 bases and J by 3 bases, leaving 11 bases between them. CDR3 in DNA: TGTGCCAGCAGCCCGGACAGAGCTAATGAAAAACTGTTTTTT. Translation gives CASSPDRANEKLFF.

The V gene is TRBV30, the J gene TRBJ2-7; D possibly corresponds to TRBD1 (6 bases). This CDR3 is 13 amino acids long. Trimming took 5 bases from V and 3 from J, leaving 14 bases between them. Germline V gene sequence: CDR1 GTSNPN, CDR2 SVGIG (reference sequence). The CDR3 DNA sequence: TGTGCCTGGGGAGGTCAGGGGATCTACGAGCAGTACTTC. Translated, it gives CAWGGQGIYEQYF.

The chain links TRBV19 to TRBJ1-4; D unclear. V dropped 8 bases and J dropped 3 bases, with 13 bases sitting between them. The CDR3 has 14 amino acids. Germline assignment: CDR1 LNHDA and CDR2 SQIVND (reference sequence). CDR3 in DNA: TGTGCCAGTGAGGAGCTCGGGGCTAATGAAAAACTGTTTTTT. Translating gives CASEELGANEKLFF.

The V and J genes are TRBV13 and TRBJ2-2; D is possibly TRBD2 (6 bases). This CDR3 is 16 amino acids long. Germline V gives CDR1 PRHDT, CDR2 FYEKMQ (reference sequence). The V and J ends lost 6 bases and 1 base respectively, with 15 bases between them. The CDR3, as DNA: TGTGCCAGCAGTAGATATAGGGAGGTGAACACCGGGGAGCTGTTTTTT. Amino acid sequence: CASSRYREVNTGELFF.

CDR3: CASTAYQGARNTGELFF. The CDR3 bases are TGCGCCAGCACCGCCTACCAGGGGGCGAGGAACACCGGGGAGCTGTTTTTT. The chain joins TRBV5-1 to TRBJ2-2; 8 nucleotides line up with TRBD1. The length of the CDR3 is 17 residues. The V gene's germline CDR1 is SGHRS and CDR2 YFSETQ. J gave up 1 base and V 6 bases, and 11 bases lay outside the gene matches.

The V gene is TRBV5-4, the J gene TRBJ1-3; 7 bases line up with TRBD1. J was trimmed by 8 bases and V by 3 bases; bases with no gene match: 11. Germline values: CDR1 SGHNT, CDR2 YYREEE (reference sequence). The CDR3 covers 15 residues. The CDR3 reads CASSSQGRLSDTIYF. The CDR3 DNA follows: TGTGCCAGCAGCTCACAGGGGAGGTTGAGCGACACCATATATTTT.

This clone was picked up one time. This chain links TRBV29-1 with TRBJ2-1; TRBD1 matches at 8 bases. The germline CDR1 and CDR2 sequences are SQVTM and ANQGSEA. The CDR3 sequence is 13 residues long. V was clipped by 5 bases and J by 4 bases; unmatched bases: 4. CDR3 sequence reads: CSVRTGGYNEQFF. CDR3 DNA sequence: TGCAGCGTTAGAACAGGGGGGTACAATGAGCAGTTCTTC.

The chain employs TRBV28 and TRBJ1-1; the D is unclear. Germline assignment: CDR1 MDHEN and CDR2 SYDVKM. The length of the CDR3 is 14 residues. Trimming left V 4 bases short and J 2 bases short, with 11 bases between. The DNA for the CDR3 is TGTGCCAGCAGTTCCATACACCACAACACTGAAGCTTTCTTT. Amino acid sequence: CASSSIHHNTEAFF.

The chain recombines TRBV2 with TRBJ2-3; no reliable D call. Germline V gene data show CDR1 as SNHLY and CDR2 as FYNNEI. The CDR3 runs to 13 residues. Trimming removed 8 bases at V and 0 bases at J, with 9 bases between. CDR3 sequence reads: CASLWSSTDTQYF. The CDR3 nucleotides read TGTGCCAGCTTGTGGTCCAGCACAGATACGCAGTATTTT.

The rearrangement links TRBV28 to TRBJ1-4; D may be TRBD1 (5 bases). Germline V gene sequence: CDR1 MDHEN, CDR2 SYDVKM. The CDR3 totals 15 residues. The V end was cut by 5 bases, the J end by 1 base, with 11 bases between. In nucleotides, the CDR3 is TGTGCCAGCAGTCTCTATCAGGGAACTAATGAAAAACTGTTTTTT. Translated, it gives CASSLYQGTNEKLFF.

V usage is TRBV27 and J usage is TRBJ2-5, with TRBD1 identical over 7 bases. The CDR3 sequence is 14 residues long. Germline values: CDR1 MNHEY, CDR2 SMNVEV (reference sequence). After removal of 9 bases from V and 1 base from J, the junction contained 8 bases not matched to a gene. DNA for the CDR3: TGTGCCAGTGCGAGGGGACAGACCCAAGAGACCCAGTACTTC. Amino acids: CASARGQTQETQYF.

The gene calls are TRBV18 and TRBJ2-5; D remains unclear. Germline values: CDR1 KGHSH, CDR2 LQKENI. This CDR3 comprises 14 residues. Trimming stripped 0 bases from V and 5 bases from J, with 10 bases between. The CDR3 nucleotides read TGTGCCAGCTCACCACCGGTAGCTGGGGAGACCCAGTACTTC. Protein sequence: CASSPPVAGETQYF. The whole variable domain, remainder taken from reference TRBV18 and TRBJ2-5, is NAGVMQNPRHLVRRRGQEARLRCSPMKGHSHVYWYRQLPEEGLKFMVYLQKENIIDESGMPKERFSAEFPKEGPSILRIQQVVRGDSAAYFCASSPPVAGETQYFGPGTRLLVL.

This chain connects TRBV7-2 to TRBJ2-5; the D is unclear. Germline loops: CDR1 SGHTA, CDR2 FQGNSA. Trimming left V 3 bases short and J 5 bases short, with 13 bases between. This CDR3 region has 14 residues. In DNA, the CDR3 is TGTGCCAGCAGCTTTGGCCCTTCACGCGAGACCCAGTACTTC. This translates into CASSFGPSRETQYF.

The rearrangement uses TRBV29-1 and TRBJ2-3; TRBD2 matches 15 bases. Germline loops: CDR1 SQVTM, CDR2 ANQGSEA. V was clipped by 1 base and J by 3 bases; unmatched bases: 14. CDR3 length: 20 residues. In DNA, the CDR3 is TGCAGCGTTGAAGGTATCCTGAACCCGGGACTAGCGGGAGGAACAGATACGCAGTATTTT. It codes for CSVEGILNPGLAGGTDTQYF.

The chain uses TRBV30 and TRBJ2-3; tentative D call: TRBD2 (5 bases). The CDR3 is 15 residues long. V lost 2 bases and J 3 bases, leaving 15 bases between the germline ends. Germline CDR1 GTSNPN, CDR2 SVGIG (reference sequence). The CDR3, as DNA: TGTGCCTGGAGTACCCTTGGGGAGTGGACAGATACGCAGTATTTT. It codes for CAWSTLGEWTDTQYF.

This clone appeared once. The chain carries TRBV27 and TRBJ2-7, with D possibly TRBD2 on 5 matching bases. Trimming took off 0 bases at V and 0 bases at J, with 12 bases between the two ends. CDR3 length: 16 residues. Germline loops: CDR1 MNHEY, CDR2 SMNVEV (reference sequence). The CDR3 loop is CASSLSGRGSSYEQYF. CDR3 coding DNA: TGTGCCAGCAGTTTATCCGGTCGAGGGAGCTCCTACGAGCAGTACTTC.

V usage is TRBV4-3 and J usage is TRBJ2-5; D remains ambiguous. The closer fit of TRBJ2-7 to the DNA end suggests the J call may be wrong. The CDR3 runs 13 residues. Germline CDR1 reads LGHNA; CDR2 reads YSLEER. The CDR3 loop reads CASSQDWRYEQYF. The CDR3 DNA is TGCGCCAGCAGCCAAGATTGGCGCTACGAGCAGTACTTC.

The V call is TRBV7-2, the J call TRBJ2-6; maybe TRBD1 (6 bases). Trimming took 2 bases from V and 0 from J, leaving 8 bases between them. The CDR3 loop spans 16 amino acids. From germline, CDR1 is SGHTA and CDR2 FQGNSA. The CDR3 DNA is TGTGCCAGCAGCTTAAGGGGGAGCTCTGGGGCCAACGTCCTGACTTTC. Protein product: CASSLRGSSGANVLTF.

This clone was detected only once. In DNA, the CDR3 is TGCGCCAGCAGCTTGGGGTTTGGGGAACGGCCCCAGCATTTT. Protein sequence: CASSLGFGERPQHF. The V and J genes are TRBV5-1 and TRBJ1-5; no clear D. V was pared by 0 bases and J by 9 bases, with 13 bases between. This CDR3 is built from 14 residues. CDR1 and CDR2 (germline): SGHRS, YFSETQ.

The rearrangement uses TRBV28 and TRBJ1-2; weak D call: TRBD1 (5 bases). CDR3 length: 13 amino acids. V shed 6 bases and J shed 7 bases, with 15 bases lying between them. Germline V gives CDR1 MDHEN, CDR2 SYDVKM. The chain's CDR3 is CASSRTRVPGYTF. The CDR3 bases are TGTGCCAGCAGCAGGACCAGGGTACCTGGCTACACCTTC.